The T cell receptor (beta chain) described here comes from a study of T cell changes during pregnancy in multiple sclerosis. Only in-frame clones appear in the TCRdb table, and some are missing; sequencing was by immunoSEQ multiplex PCR. The repertoire includes around 97,000 clones, approximately 90% of them detected once, and around 0.76% sits in the top ten. The V gene's germline CDR1 is KGHSH and CDR2 LQKENI. The CDR3 runs 15 residues. V dropped 3 bases and J dropped 2 bases, with 14 bases sitting between them. The sequence was collected from a female donor in good health, enrolled as a control in a pregnancy study. Sequenced here: peripheral blood, sampled in the second trimester of pregnancy. This chain uses TRBV18 with TRBJ2-7, with D unclear. The CDR3 DNA reads TGTGCCAGCTCACCCGGCGGCGGCGGAACCTACGAGCAGTACTTC. Amino acid sequence: CASSPGGGGTYEQYF.